This TCR beta chain was identified during a study of regulatory T cells in long-lasting Graves disease (dated by TCRdb to about 2021). In the study overall: In the newly diagnosed Graves' disease group, patients had been taking antithyroid drugs for less than 3 months. This study used TCR sequencing and RNA sequencing of peripheral blood to compare persistent Graves' disease patients against newly diagnosed Graves' disease patients. The study took place in China and was registered as a clinical trial. TCR sequencing covered approximately 13 persistent and approximately 20 newly diagnosed Graves' disease patients, around 33 samples in total.

This clonotype was observed at least ten times. No cognate antigen has been identified for it. Base qualities are not recorded, but no much larger clone differs from it by a single base. The method was multiplex PCR. These reads were obtained on an Illumina HiSeq 4000. TCR beta libraries were built with iRepertoire HTBI primers and Arm-PCR amplification of CDR3 regions. Before sequencing, the PCR products went through gel purification. The authors' pipeline ran thus. A total of 62 TRBV and about 13 TRBJ segments were identified across samples and were used for gene usage analysis of CDR3 amino acid clonotypes. Filtered high-quality paired reads were merged into contigs using COPE and FqMerger. BLAST was used to align contigs to IMGT TRBV, TRBD and TRBJ reference genes, and CDR3 was defined according to IMGT. Clonotypes above 0.1% frequency were classified as highly expanded clones. Shannon entropy was used to measure repertoire diversity, and the Gini coefficient was used to measure V-J evenness. A clonotype found in more than one individual was treated as public. TCRdb's own reprocessing of the public reads used fastp at Q25 and MiXCR and kept productive beta chains. All rows with the same CDR3 protein become a single entry with the most common DNA and genes. The V and J calls follow TCRdb's processing rather than the paper's. A total of 300,000 to 450,000 distinct CDR3 sequences appear in this sample, roughly a sixth of them only once. In total, the top ten clones hold 22% of the sample.

Taken with the paper, the label for time point translates to: newly diagnosed GD, antithyroid drugs for less than 3 months. For both TCR sequencing and RNA sequencing, RNA was extracted from PBMCs using TRIzol. The diagnosis of Graves' disease was made according to American Thyroid Association guidelines. Patients were recruited from an endocrinology department in Xi'an, China. From each patient, 8 to 10 milliliters of peripheral blood was collected into an EDTA anticoagulant tube. Ficoll Paque Plus density gradient separation was used to isolate PBMCs, and no further T cell sorting was done. An Agilent 2100 Bioanalyzer and agarose gel were used to check RNA quality, and a NanoDrop 2000 was used to measure RNA concentration. V was cut back by 3 bases and J by 6 bases, leaving a gap of 20 bases between them. Per the germline V gene (reference sequence), SEHNR is the CDR1 and FQNEAQ is the CDR2. The CDR3 numbers 17 residues from cysteine through phenylalanine. The sequence is cut down to CDR3 DNA, 51 bases in frame from base 1.

What the authors observed across the whole study: Compared with newly diagnosed patients, patients with persistent Graves' disease had lower TCR Shannon entropy and fewer highly expanded clones, which suggests clonal expansion. Patients with persistent disease shared more public clonotypes (about 3,000) than newly diagnosed patients did (around 1,000). Only the TCR beta chain was sequenced and analyzed. The small sample size was acknowledged by the authors as a limitation that may reduce accuracy. Only peripheral blood was studied, because thyroid tissue, the primary lesion, was inaccessible. Preferential use of TRBV28, TRBJ1-2 and TRBJ2-5 was observed in persistent disease, whereas TRBV20-1 and TRBJ2-1 were favored in newly diagnosed disease.

The chain couples TRBV7-9 to TRBJ1-4; the D segment could be TRBD1, given 5 matching bases. The receptor's source is a female donor with Graves disease. Sample: peripheral blood mononuclear cells (PBMCs), taken at new diagnosis, from a patient treated with antithyroid drugs. The nucleotide sequence is given as TGTGCCAGCAGCTTTGGGGGAGGAGCACGGTATCATGAAAAACTGTTTTTT. This sequence encodes CASSFGGGARYHEKLFF.